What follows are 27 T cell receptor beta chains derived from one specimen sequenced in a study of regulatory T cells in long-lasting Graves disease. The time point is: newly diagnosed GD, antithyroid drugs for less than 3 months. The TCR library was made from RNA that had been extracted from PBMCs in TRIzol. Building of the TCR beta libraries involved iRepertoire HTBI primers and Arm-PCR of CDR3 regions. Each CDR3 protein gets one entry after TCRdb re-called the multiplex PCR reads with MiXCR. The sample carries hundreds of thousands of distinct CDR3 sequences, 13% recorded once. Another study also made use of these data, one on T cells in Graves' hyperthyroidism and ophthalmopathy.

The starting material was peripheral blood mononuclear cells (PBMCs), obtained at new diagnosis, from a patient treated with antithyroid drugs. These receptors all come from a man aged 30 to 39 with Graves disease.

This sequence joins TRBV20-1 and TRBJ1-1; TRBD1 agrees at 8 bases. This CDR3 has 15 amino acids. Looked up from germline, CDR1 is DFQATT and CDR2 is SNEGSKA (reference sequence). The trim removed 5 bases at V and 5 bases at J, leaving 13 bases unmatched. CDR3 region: CSALNDRGAKTEAFF. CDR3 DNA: TGCAGTGCTTTAAACGACAGGGGCGCTAAGACTGAAGCTTTCTTT.

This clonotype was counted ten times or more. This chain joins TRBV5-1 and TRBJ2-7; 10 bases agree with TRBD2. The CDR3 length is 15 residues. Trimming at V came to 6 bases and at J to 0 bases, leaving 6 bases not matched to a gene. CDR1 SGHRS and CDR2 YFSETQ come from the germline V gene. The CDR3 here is CASTPSSGSSYEQYF. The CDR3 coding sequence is TGCGCCAGCACTCCTTCTAGCGGGAGCTCCTACGAGCAGTACTTC.

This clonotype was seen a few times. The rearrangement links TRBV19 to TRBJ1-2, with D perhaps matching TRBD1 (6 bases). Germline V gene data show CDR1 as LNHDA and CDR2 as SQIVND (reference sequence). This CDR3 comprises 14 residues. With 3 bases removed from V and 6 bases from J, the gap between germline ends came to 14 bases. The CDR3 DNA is TGTGCCAGTAGTATGCTCCGGGGGGCCGATGGCTACACCTTC. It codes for CASSMLRGADGYTF.

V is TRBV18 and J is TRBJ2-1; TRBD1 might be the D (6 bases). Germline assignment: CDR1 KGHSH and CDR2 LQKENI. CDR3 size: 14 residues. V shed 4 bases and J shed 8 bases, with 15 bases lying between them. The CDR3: CASSRNREGDEQFF. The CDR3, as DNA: TGTGCCAGCTCACGAAACAGGGAAGGGGATGAGCAGTTCTTC.

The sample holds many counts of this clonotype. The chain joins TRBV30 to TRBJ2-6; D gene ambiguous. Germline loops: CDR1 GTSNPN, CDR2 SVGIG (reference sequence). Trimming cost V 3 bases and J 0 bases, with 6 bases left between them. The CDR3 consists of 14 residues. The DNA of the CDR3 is TGTGCCTGGAGCACAGTCTCTGGGGCCAACGTCCTGACTTTC. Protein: CAWSTVSGANVLTF.

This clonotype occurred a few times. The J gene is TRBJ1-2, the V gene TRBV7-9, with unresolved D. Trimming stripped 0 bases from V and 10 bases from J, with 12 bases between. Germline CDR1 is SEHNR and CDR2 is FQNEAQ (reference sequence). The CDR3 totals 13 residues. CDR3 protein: CASSLAGKHDYTF. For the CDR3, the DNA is TGTGCCAGCAGCTTAGCGGGCAAACACGACTACACCTTC.

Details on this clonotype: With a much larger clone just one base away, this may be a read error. The CDR3 loop reads CSAGTTFNQPQHF. CDR3 sequence (DNA): TGCAGTGCCGGCACAACTTTCAATCAGCCCCAGCATTTT. The chain links TRBV20-1 to TRBJ1-5; D not resolved. This CDR3 spans 13 amino acids. The V end was cut by 6 bases, the J end by 3 bases, with 12 bases between. In germline, CDR1 is DFQATT, CDR2 SNEGSKA (reference sequence).

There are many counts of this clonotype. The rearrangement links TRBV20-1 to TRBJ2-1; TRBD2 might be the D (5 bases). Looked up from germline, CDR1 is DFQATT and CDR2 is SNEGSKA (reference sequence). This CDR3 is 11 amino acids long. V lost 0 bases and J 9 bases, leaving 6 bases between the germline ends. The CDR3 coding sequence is TGCAGTGCTAGAGAGGGAGTTGAGCAGTTCTTC. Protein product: CSAREGVEQFF.

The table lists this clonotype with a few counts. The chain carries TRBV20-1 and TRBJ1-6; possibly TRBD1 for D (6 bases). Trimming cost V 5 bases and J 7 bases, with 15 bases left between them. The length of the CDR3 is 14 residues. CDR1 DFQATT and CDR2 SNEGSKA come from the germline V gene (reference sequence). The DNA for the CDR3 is TGCAGTGCTTCCGGGATGGGGGGCAATTCACCCCTCCACTTT. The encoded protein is CSASGMGGNSPLHF.

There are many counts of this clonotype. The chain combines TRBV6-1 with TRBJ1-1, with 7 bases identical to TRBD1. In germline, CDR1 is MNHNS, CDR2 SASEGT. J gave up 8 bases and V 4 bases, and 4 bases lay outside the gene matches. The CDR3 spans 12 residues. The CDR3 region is CASSVGTVEAFF. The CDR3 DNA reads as TGTGCCAGCAGTGTTGGGACAGTGGAAGCTTTCTTT.

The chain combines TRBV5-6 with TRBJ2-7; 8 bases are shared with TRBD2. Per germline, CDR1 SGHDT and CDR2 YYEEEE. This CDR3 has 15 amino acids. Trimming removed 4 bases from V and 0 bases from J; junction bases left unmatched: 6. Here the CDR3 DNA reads TGTGCCAGCAGCATACCGGGACTAGACTCCTACGAGCAGTACTTC. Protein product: CASSIPGLDSYEQYF.

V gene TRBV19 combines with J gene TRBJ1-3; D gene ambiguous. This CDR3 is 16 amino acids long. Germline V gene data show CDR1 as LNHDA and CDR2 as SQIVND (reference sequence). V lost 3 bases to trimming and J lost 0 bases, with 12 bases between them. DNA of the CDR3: TGTGCCAGTAGTATCTTCGCAGCCAACTCTGGAAACACCATATATTTT. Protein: CASSIFAANSGNTIYF.

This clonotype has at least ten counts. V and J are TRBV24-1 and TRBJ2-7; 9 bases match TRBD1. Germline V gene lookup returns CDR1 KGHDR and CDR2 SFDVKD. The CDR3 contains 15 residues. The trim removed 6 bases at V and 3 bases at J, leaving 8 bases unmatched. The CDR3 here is CATSRGGQGNYEQYF. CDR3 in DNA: TGTGCCACCAGTCGCGGGGGACAGGGCAACTACGAGCAGTACTTC.

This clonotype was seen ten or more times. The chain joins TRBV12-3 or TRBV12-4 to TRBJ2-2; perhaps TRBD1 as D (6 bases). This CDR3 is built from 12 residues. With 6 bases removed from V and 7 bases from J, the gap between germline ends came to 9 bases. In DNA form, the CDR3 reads TGTGCCAGCAGCCCAGGGGTCGGGGAGCTGTTTTTT. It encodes CASSPGVGELFF.

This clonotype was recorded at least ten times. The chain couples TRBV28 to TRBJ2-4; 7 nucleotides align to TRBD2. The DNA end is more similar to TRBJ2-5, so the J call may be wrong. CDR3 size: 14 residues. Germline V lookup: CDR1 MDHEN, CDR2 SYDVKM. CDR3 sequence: CASTTTGGRGTQYF. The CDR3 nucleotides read TGTGCCAGCACCACCACGGGGGGACGAGGGACCCAGTACTTC.

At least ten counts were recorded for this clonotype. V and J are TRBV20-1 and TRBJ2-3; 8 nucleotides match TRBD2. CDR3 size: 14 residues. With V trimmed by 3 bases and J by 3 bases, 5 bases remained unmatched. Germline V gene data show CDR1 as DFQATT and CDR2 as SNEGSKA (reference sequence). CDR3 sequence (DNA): TGCAGTGCTAGTCCCGGGACTAGTACAGATACGCAGTATTTT. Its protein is CSASPGTSTDTQYF.

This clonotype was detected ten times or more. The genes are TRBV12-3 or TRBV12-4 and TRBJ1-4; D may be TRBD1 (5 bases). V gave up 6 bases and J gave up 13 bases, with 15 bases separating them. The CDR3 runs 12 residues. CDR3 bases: TGTGCCAGCAGGGGGACTGCAAGAGGACTGTTTTTT. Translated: CASRGTARGLFF.

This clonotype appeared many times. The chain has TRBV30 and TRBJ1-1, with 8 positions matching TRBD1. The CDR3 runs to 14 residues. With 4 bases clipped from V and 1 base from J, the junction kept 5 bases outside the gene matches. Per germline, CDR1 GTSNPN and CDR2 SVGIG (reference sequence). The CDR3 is CAWKGTGKNTEAFF. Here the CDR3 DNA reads TGTGCCTGGAAGGGGACAGGCAAGAACACTGAAGCTTTCTTT.

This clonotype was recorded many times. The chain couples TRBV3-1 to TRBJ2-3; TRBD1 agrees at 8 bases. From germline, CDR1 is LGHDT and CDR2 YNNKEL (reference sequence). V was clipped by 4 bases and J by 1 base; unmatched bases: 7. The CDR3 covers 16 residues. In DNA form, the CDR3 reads TGTGCCAGCAGCCTGACAGGGGTTGGGGGCACAGATACGCAGTATTTT. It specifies CASSLTGVGGTDTQYF.

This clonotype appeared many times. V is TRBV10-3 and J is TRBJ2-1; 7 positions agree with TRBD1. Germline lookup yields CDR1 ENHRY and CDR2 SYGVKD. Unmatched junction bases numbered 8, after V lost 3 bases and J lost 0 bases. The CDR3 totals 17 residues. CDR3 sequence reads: CAISERDSVSSYNEQFF. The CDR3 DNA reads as TGTGCCATCAGTGAAAGGGACAGCGTGAGCTCCTACAATGAGCAGTTCTTC.

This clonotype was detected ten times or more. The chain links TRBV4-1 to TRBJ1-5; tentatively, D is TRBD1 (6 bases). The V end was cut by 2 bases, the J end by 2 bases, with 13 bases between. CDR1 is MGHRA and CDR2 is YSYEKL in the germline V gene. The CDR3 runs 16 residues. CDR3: CASSQQEGGGNQPQHF. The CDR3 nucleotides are TGCGCCAGCAGCCAACAAGAAGGGGGGGGCAATCAGCCCCAGCATTTT.

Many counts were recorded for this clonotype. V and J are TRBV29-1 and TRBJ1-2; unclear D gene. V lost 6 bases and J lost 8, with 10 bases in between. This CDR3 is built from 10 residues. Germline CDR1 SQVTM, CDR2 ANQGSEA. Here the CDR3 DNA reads TGCAGCGTGGATTCGCCCGGCTACACCTTC. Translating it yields CSVDSPGYTF.

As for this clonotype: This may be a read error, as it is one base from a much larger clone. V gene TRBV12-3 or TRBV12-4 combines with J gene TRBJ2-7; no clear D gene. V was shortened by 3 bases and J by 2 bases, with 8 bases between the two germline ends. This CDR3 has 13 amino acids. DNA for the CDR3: TGTGCCAGCAGTTTCCGGCGGACCTACGAGCAGTACTTC. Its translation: CASSFRRTYEQYF.

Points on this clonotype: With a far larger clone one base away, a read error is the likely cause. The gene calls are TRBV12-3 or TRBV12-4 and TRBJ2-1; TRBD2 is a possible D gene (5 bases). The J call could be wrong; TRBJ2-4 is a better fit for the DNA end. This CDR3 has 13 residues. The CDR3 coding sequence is TGTGCCAGCAGTTCCCTAGCCAAAGACATTCAGTACTTC. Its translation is CASSSLAKDIQYF.

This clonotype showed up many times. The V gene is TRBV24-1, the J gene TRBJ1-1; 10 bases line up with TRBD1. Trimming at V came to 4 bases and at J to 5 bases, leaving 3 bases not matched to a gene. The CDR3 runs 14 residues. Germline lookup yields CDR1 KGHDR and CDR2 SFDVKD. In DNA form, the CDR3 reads TGTGCCACCAGTGACCCGGGACAGGGGACTGAAGCTTTCTTT. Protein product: CATSDPGQGTEAFF.

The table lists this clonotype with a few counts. The CDR3: CSARAYSYEQYF. CDR3 DNA sequence: TGCAGTGCTAGAGCCTACTCCTACGAGCAGTACTTC. This chain uses TRBV20-1 with TRBJ2-7; D not resolved. The CDR3 has 12 residues. V lost 1 base to trimming and J lost 0 bases, with 4 bases between them. Per germline, CDR1 DFQATT and CDR2 SNEGSKA (reference sequence).

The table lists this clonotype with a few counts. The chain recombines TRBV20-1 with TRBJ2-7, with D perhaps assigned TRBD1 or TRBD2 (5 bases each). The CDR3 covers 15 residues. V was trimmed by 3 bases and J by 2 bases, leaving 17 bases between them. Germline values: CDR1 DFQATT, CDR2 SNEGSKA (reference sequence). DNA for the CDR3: TGCAGTGCTAGTCGTTTTGGGGGTCAGCCCTACGAGCAGTACTTC. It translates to CSASRFGGQPYEQYF.